These 8 T cell receptor beta chains share one sample of origin, sequenced in a study of PD-1 blockade in classical Hodgkin lymphoma (dated by TCRdb to about 2020). Library method: the immunoSEQ multiplex PCR assay. TCRdb's version of the immuneACCESS table is confined to in-frame rearrangements and falls short of the full clone set. An unresolved V gene accounts for under half of the shortfall where checked; the remainder is of unknown origin. Within this sample are almost 85,000 clones, with about nine tenths of them counted one time only. Under 25% of the sample comes from the top ten. Explained via the paper, the time point label denotes: cycle 1 day 1 (C1D1), immediately before nivolumab initiation. Every trial patient had relapsed after autologous stem cell transplantation, and cohorts A, B and C differed in prior brentuximab vedotin exposure. The source was peripheral blood mononuclear cells (PBMCs), collected at baseline. The receptors come from a human donor with classical Hodgkin lymphoma.

This rearrangement joins TRBV5-6 to TRBJ2-7, with 7 bases aligning to TRBD2. The V segment lost 1 base and the J segment 3 bases; nucleotides outside the gene matches: 4. The CDR3 is 14 residues long. The germline V gene encodes CDR1 SGHDT and CDR2 YYEEEE. CDR3 bases: TGTGCCAGCAGCTTGTTGTCGGGGGGCTACGAGCAGTACTTC. Translation: CASSLLSGGYEQYF.

The V and J genes are TRBV27 and TRBJ2-7; 8 bases fit TRBD1. The CDR3 has 15 amino acids. Germline V gene sequence: CDR1 MNHEY, CDR2 SMNVEV (reference sequence). The junction had 10 bases not matched to a gene; V was cut back by 5 bases and J by 4 bases. CDR3 region: CASSDGQGDQYEQYF. The CDR3 nucleotides read TGTGCCAGCAGTGATGGACAGGGCGACCAGTACGAGCAGTACTTC.

The CDR3 reads CASRDRGKGEKLFF. CDR3 bases: TGTGCCAGTAGAGACAGGGGAAAAGGGGAAAAACTGTTTTTT. This chain uses TRBV19 with TRBJ1-4; 8 bases are a match to TRBD1. The CDR3 loop spans 14 amino acids. The ends lost 6 bases at V and 8 bases at J; junction bases unmatched: 8. Germline CDR1 LNHDA, CDR2 SQIVND (reference sequence).

J is TRBJ1-1 and V is TRBV11-2; D is uncertain. V lost 3 bases and J lost 5, with 16 bases in between. CDR1 and CDR2 from the germline V gene are SGHAT and FQNNGV. The CDR3 runs 15 residues. CDR3: CASSLGPGVDTEAFF. The CDR3 DNA reads as TGTGCCAGCAGCTTGGGCCCCGGTGTGGATACTGAAGCTTTCTTT.

This sequence joins TRBV27 and TRBJ2-4, with a possible D match to TRBD1 (6 bases). Germline loops: CDR1 MNHEY, CDR2 SMNVEV (reference sequence). Between the trimmed V and J ends, which lost 4 bases and 5 bases, there was a span of 15 bases. The CDR3 loop spans 15 amino acids. CDR3 DNA sequence: TGTGCCAGCAGTTCTCCAACAGGGATCGAAAACATTCAGTACTTC. This codes for CASSSPTGIENIQYF.

This clone occurred a few times. This chain connects TRBV27 to TRBJ2-7; D remains unclear. Germline V CDR1 and CDR2: MNHEY, SMNVEV (reference sequence). The V end lost 6 bases, the J end lost 3 bases, and 6 bases lay between the germline ends. CDR3 length: 11 residues. The CDR3 DNA sequence: TGTGCCAGCAGACAGAACTACGAGCAGTACTTC. Translation: CASRQNYEQYF.

This clone was counted a single time. The V call is TRBV2, the J call TRBJ2-2; 9 bases agree with TRBD1. Germline values: CDR1 SNHLY, CDR2 FYNNEI. Unmatched junction bases numbered 6, after V lost 6 bases and J lost 4 bases. This CDR3 is built from 15 residues. The CDR3 sequence: CASRTYRGPTGELFF. CDR3 DNA: TGTGCCAGCAGAACCTACAGGGGGCCCACCGGGGAGCTGTTTTTT.

This chain connects TRBV19 to TRBJ1-4; D unresolved. Germline values: CDR1 LNHDA, CDR2 SQIVND (reference sequence). V lost 6 bases and J lost 9, with 11 bases in between. CDR3 length equals 12 residues. Here the CDR3 reads CASRATTQKLFF. CDR3 in DNA: TGTGCCAGTAGGGCGACGACTCAAAAACTGTTTTTT.